These 32 T cell receptor beta chains were all obtained from the same sample, sequenced in a study of T cell responses to AZD1222 COVID-19 vaccine. Sequencing used immunoSEQ multiplex PCR; TCRdb keeps in-frame clones, though not all of them. The sample has approximately 150,000 clones, roughly nine tenths seen once. The specimen comprised peripheral blood, sampled 28 days after the second AZD1222 dose. The receptors were gathered from an adult who received the AZD1222 COVID-19 vaccine.

The chain has TRBV14 and TRBJ1-2, with no clear D. Germline assignment: CDR1 SGHDN and CDR2 FVKESK. The CDR3 has 13 residues. Deletions cut 0 bases from V and 3 bases from J, with 5 bases between. CDR3 sequence: CASSQERYYGYTF. In DNA, the CDR3 is TGTGCCAGCAGCCAAGAACGGTACTATGGCTACACCTTC.

This clone was counted once. V and J are TRBV15 and TRBJ2-5; either TRBD1 or TRBD2 may fit D (5 bases each). Germline assignment: CDR1 LNHNV and CDR2 YYDKDF (reference sequence). The CDR3 loop spans 14 amino acids. Trimming took off 6 bases at V and 1 base at J, with 12 bases between the two ends. The CDR3 sequence: CATRSGAAQETQYF. The DNA for the CDR3 is TGTGCCACCAGGTCCGGGGCAGCCCAAGAGACCCAGTACTTC.

The CDR3 spells CAISEGAGGRWAQYF. The CDR3 nucleotides read TGTGCCATCAGTGAGGGGGCGGGAGGGCGTTGGGCGCAGTACTTC. This chain links TRBV10-3 with TRBJ2-7, with 9 positions matching TRBD2. CDR1 is ENHRY and CDR2 is SYGVKD in the germline V gene. V lost 2 bases, J lost 9 bases, and 11 bases stayed unmatched. The CDR3 runs to 15 residues.

The chain links TRBV7-8 to TRBJ2-1; D possibly corresponds to TRBD2 (5 bases). V gave up 5 bases and J gave up 8 bases, with 16 bases separating them. Germline V gene sequence: CDR1 SGHVS, CDR2 FQNEAQ. This CDR3 spans 14 amino acids. The CDR3 loop is CASSTYTLGYEQFF. CDR3 bases: TGTGCCAGCAGCACCTACACACTAGGCTATGAGCAGTTCTTC.

The J gene is TRBJ2-7, the V gene TRBV30; a possible D gene is TRBD2 (6 bases). This CDR3 comprises 13 residues. Germline values: CDR1 GTSNPN, CDR2 SVGIG (reference sequence). V gave up 4 bases and J gave up 5 bases, with 15 bases separating them. The CDR3 nucleotides are TGTGCCTGGACCTCGGGACTCTTTAACGAGCAGTACTTC. It codes for CAWTSGLFNEQYF.

This chain uses TRBV5-6 with TRBJ1-2; D remains ambiguous. From germline, CDR1 is SGHDT and CDR2 YYEEEE. The CDR3 extends over 14 amino acids. V was clipped by 0 bases and J by 1 base, with 7 bases between them. Here the CDR3 reads CASSLVGNNYGYTF. The CDR3 DNA reads TGTGCCAGCAGCTTGGTGGGGAATAACTATGGCTACACCTTC.

This clone was observed a handful of times. The J gene is TRBJ1-1, the V gene TRBV28; 7 positions match TRBD1. This CDR3 is 15 amino acids long. The V gene's germline CDR1 is MDHEN and CDR2 SYDVKM. The J segment lost 4 bases and the V segment lost 2 bases, leaving 7 bases of the junction unmatched. The CDR3 coding sequence is TGTGCCAGCAGTTTAGATAACAGGGGAGGCACTGAAGCTTTCTTT. Its translation: CASSLDNRGGTEAFF.

V and J are TRBV30 and TRBJ1-6; the D is unclear. V was cut by 3 bases and J by 4 bases, with 4 bases left in between. Germline-derived CDR1 and CDR2 are GTSNPN and SVGIG (reference sequence). This CDR3 has 12 residues. The CDR3 region is CAWRQYNSPLHF. CDR3 nucleotide sequence: TGTGCCTGGAGACAGTATAATTCACCCCTCCACTTT.

This clone was seen only once. The chain is built from TRBV5-1 and TRBJ2-5; 7 bases map to TRBD2. Trimming removed 5 bases from V and 4 bases from J; junction bases left unmatched: 8. This CDR3 is 14 amino acids long. Germline V gene sequence: CDR1 SGHRS, CDR2 YFSETQ. The CDR3 DNA reads as TGCGCCAGCAGGGCGAGAACGGGGGGAGAGACCCAGTACTTC. This sequence encodes CASRARTGGETQYF.

With respect to this clone: Other DNA sequences of this sample code for an identical CDR3. The CDR3 loop reads CAWTTGWGNEQYF. The CDR3 coding sequence is TGTGCCTGGACCACTGGATGGGGGAACGAGCAGTACTTC. This chain uses TRBV30 with TRBJ2-7; D may be TRBD1 or TRBD2 (5 bases each). Germline CDR1 reads GTSNPN; CDR2 reads SVGIG (reference sequence). With 4 bases removed from V and 5 bases from J, the gap between germline ends came to 15 bases. The CDR3 totals 13 residues.

This rearrangement joins TRBV13 to TRBJ2-3; TRBD1 agrees at 8 bases. With 1 base clipped from V and 3 bases from J, the junction kept 6 bases outside the gene matches. From germline, CDR1 is PRHDT and CDR2 FYEKMQ (reference sequence). This CDR3 spans 16 amino acids. For the CDR3, the DNA is TGTGCCAGCAGCTTAGCAGGGGGCGCTGGAACAGATACGCAGTATTTT. As protein: CASSLAGGAGTDTQYF.

The gene calls are TRBV5-1 and TRBJ1-1; 7 bases are a match to TRBD1. CDR1 is SGHRS, CDR2 YFSETQ, per germline. J was trimmed by 3 bases and V by 1 base; bases with no gene match: 6. The CDR3 has 15 residues. CDR3 residues: CASSLTQGVYTEAFF. The CDR3 coding sequence is TGCGCCAGCAGCTTGACCCAGGGGGTCTACACTGAAGCTTTCTTT. The full variable domain, its missing parts supplied by reference TRBV5-1 and TRBJ1-1, is KAGVTQTPRYLIKTRGQQVTLSCSPISGHRSVSWYQQTPGQGLQFLFEYFSETQRNKGNFPGRFSGRQFSNSRSEMNVSTLELGDSALYLCASSLTQGVYTEAFFGQGTRLTVV.

The genes are TRBV11-2 and TRBJ1-3, with a tentative D call TRBD1 (6 bases). The V end lost 4 bases, the J end lost 4 bases, and 11 bases lay between the germline ends. From germline, CDR1 is SGHAT and CDR2 FQNNGV. The length of the CDR3 is 14 residues. The DNA of the CDR3 is TGTGCCAGCAGCTCCCGGGACAAGGGAAACACCATATATTTT. This encodes CASSSRDKGNTIYF.

The chain uses TRBV11-3 and TRBJ2-5; 8 nucleotides match TRBD2. Germline CDR1 and CDR2: SGHNT and YENEEA. The CDR3 sequence is 15 residues long. The trim removed 6 bases at V and 1 base at J, leaving 7 bases unmatched. CDR3 loop: CASRYGGGTQETQYF. The CDR3 coding sequence is TGTGCCAGCAGATACGGGGGGGGGACCCAAGAGACCCAGTACTTC.

The V and J genes are TRBV15 and TRBJ2-7; either TRBD1 or TRBD2 may supply D (5 bases each). V was clipped by 3 bases and J by 3 bases, with 18 bases between them. Germline lookup yields CDR1 LNHNV and CDR2 YYDKDF (reference sequence). The CDR3 sequence is 16 residues long. CDR3 coding DNA: TGTGCCACCAGCAGTGGGCCTAGGGACGGTAGCTACGAGCAGTACTTC. Residues: CATSSGPRDGSYEQYF.

This chain connects TRBV29-1 to TRBJ1-5, with D possibly TRBD1 on 5 matching bases. V lost 5 bases and J 3 bases, leaving 11 bases between the germline ends. The CDR3 consists of 13 residues. CDR1 and CDR2 from the germline V gene are SQVTM and ANQGSEA. DNA for the CDR3: TGCAGCGTTACAGACAGTAACAATCAGCCCCAGCATTTT. This encodes CSVTDSNNQPQHF.

This clone was seen a few times. CDR3 sequence: CASSLERLALQYF. The CDR3 nucleotides read TGTGCCAGCAGCTTAGAACGCCTTGCTCTTCAGTACTTC. This chain connects TRBV11-2 to TRBJ2-4; unclear D gene. Looked up from germline, CDR1 is SGHAT and CDR2 is FQNNGV. This CDR3 has 13 amino acids. The V end lost 0 bases, the J end lost 11 bases, and 11 bases lay between the germline ends.

The gene calls are TRBV3-1 (or the pseudogene TRBV3-2) and TRBJ2-2; the D is unclear. The CDR3 is 18 residues long. Between the trimmed V and J ends, which lost 11 bases and 3 bases, there was a span of 28 bases. In germline, CDR1 is LGHDT, CDR2 YNNKEL (reference sequence). The CDR3, as DNA: TGTGCCGGCCTACCACTGCACAGATCGCGGTTCCACACCGGGGAGCTGTTTTTT. It yields the protein CAGLPLHRSRFHTGELFF.

This chain joins TRBV6-4 and TRBJ1-2, with TRBD1 matching 8 bases. The J segment lost 7 bases and the V segment lost 6 bases, leaving 7 bases of the junction unmatched. The CDR3 sequence is 13 residues long. Per germline, CDR1 MRHNA and CDR2 SNTAGT. The CDR3, as DNA: TGTGCCAGCAGGGAGACAGGGGCGTCTGGCTACACCTTC. This codes for CASRETGASGYTF.

In its sample, this clone was seen once. The chain recombines TRBV27 with TRBJ2-4, with D tentatively TRBD2 (5 bases). Deletions cut 3 bases from V and 3 bases from J, with 12 bases between. This CDR3 has 15 residues. Per the germline V gene, CDR1 is MNHEY and CDR2 is SMNVEV (reference sequence). CDR3: CASSFVDSIKNIQYF. CDR3 DNA sequence: TGTGCCAGCAGTTTCGTGGACTCGATCAAAAACATTCAGTACTTC.

This sequence joins TRBV25-1 and TRBJ2-7; D ambiguous. Germline CDR1 reads MGHDK; CDR2 reads SYGVNS. The CDR3 loop spans 11 amino acids. The V end lost 6 bases, the J end lost 10 bases, and 13 bases lay between the germline ends. DNA for the CDR3: TGTGCCAGCAGCACCCTGACGGACCAGTACTTC. Protein product: CASSTLTDQYF.

Concerning this clone itself: One end of the junction does not line up with germline, which may come from a read error. The V call is TRBV7-7, the J call TRBJ2-2; 10 bases are a match to TRBD2. The CDR3 runs 16 residues. Germline V gene data show CDR1 as SSHAT and CDR2 as FNYEAQ (reference sequence). In DNA form, the CDR3 reads TGTGCTAGCAGCCCGCGACTAGCGGGGAACACCGGGGAGCTGTTTTTT. This sequence encodes CASSPRLAGNTGELFF.

This rearrangement joins TRBV7-4 to TRBJ2-7; TRBD2 might be the D (6 bases). Germline CDR1 and CDR2: SGHVT and SQSDAQ. CDR3 length: 17 residues. Between the trimmed V and J ends, which lost 6 bases and 2 bases, there was a span of 23 bases. The chain's CDR3 is CASRSRWGDGFAYEQYF. Here the CDR3 DNA reads TGTGCCAGCAGAAGTCGCTGGGGGGACGGGTTTGCCTACGAGCAGTACTTC.

The chain employs TRBV18 and TRBJ1-3; D not certain. Trimming took 3 bases from V and 8 from J, leaving 14 bases between them. From germline, CDR1 is KGHSH and CDR2 LQKENI. This CDR3 spans 14 amino acids. The CDR3 bases are TGTGCCAGCTCACCCCGAGCCCAAGGAGACACCATATATTTT. Translation gives CASSPRAQGDTIYF.

The rearrangement links TRBV3-1 (or the pseudogene TRBV3-2) to TRBJ2-2; 9 nucleotides align to TRBD1. CDR3 size: 15 residues. Trimming removed 4 bases from V and 0 bases from J; junction bases left unmatched: 0. Germline values: CDR1 LGHDT, CDR2 YNNKEL (reference sequence). The CDR3: CASSRQGANTGELFF. The DNA for the CDR3 is TGTGCCAGCAGCCGACAGGGGGCGAACACCGGGGAGCTGTTTTTT.

The chain has TRBV4-2 and TRBJ1-6; a weak D match, TRBD1 (5 bases). The germline V gene has CDR1 LGHNA and CDR2 YNFKEQ. Trimming cost V 0 bases and J 9 bases, with 15 bases left between them. This CDR3 has 16 residues. CDR3: CASSQDRSGRSSPLHF. The CDR3 DNA follows: TGTGCCAGCAGCCAAGATCGTTCAGGGAGGAGTTCACCCCTCCACTTT.

The V gene is TRBV24-1, the J gene TRBJ1-1, with D perhaps matching TRBD1 (5 bases). The ends were cut back, 7 bases at V and 4 bases at J, with 12 bases in the middle. The CDR3 runs 13 residues. The germline V gene encodes CDR1 KGHDR and CDR2 SFDVKD. CDR3 nucleotides: TGTGCCACCAGGAATGGGGGAGGCACTGAAGCTTTCTTT. This translates into CATRNGGGTEAFF.

This rearrangement joins TRBV28 to TRBJ1-2; D is perhaps TRBD1 (6 bases). The CDR3 sequence is 16 residues long. Per germline, CDR1 MDHEN and CDR2 SYDVKM. Deletions cut 2 bases from V and 8 bases from J, with 21 bases between. CDR3 sequence (DNA): TGTGCCAGCAGTTTAACGGGCGGACAGTTTTTTATGGGCTACACCTTC. Amino acids: CASSLTGGQFFMGYTF.

The chain uses TRBV2 and TRBJ2-3; 13 positions match TRBD2. Losses at the gene ends were 6 bases for V and 3 bases for J; bases not matched to a gene: 15. The CDR3 length is 19 residues. Germline V CDR1 and CDR2: SNHLY, FYNNEI. The CDR3 DNA reads TGTGCCAGCAGATCCGGGACTAGCGGGACTTTTTCGCCGACAGATACGCAGTATTTT. Translated, it gives CASRSGTSGTFSPTDTQYF.

V is TRBV9 and J is TRBJ2-3; 8 positions match TRBD2. CDR3 size: 17 residues. Trimming took 3 bases from V and 0 from J; bases not matched to a gene: 9. Looked up from germline, CDR1 is SGDLS and CDR2 is YYNGEE. DNA of the CDR3: TGTGCCAGCAGCGCAAGTTTGGCTAGCGGGAGCACAGATACGCAGTATTTT. Residues: CASSASLASGSTDTQYF.

Written as DNA, the CDR3 is TGCGCCAGCAGCCAGGACAGGGGGCCGAAGGCTGAAGCTTTCTTT. Translated, it gives CASSQDRGPKAEAFF. The V call is TRBV4-1, the J call TRBJ1-1; 11 nucleotides match TRBD1. The CDR3 extends over 15 amino acids. Unmatched junction bases numbered 6, after V lost 3 bases and J lost 6 bases. The germline V gene has CDR1 MGHRA and CDR2 YSYEKL.

The chain carries TRBV6-2 or TRBV6-3 and TRBJ2-2; D ambiguous. The length of the CDR3 is 17 residues. V lost 4 bases and J lost 0, with 15 bases in between. Germline values: CDR1 MNHEY, CDR2 SVGEGT. Here the CDR3 reads CASSFIPTFANTGELFF. Here the CDR3 DNA reads TGTGCCAGCAGTTTTATACCTACCTTCGCGAACACCGGGGAGCTGTTTTTT.